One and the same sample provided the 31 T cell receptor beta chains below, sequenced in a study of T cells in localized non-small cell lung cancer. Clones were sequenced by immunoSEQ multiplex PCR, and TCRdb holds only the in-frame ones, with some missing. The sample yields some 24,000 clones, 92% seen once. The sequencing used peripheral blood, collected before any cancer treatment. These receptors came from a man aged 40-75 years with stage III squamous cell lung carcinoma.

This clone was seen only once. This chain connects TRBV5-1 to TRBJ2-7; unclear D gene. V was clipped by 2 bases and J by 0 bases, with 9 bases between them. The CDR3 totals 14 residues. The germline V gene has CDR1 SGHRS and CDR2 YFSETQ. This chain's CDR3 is CASSFSAGSYEQYF. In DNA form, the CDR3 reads TGCGCCAGCAGCTTTAGTGCAGGCTCCTACGAGCAGTACTTC.

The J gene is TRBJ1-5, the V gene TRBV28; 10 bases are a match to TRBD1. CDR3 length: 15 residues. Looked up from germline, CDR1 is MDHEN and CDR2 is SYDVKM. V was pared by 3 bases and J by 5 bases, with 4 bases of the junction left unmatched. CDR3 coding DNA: TGTGCCAGCAGTTTTGTGACAGGGGGCGATCAGCCCCAGCATTTT. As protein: CASSFVTGGDQPQHF.

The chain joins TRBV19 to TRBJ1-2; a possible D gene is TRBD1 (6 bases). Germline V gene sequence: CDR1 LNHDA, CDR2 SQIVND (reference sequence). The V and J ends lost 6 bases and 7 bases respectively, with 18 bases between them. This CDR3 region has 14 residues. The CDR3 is CASSPWDNPSGYTF. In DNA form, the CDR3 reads TGTGCCAGTAGCCCGTGGGACAACCCTTCTGGCTACACCTTC.

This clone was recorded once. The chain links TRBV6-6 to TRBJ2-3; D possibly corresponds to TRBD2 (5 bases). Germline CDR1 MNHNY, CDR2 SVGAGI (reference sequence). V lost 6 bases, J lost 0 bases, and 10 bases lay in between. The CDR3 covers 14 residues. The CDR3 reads CASSYPGSTDTQYF. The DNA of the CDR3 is TGTGCCAGCAGCTATCCGGGAAGCACAGATACGCAGTATTTT.

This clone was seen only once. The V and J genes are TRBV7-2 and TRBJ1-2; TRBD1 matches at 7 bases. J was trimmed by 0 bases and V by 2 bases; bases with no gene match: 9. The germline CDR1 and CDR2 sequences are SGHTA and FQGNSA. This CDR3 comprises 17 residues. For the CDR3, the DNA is TGTGCCAGCAGCTTATTTGACAGGGAGGAGACTAACTATGGCTACACCTTC. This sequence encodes CASSLFDREETNYGYTF.

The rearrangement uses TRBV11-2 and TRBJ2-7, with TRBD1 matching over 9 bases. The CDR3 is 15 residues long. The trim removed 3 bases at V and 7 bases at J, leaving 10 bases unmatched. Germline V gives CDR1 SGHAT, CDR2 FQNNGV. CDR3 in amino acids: CASSLGTGFYGEQYF. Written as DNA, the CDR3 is TGTGCCAGCAGCTTGGGGACAGGGTTTTATGGGGAGCAGTACTTC.

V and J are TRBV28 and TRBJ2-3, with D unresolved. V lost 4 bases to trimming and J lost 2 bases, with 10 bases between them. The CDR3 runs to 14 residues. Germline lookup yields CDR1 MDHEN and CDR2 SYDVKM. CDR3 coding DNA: TGTGCCAGCAGTTGGAACACTGTCACAGATACGCAGTATTTT. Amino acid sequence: CASSWNTVTDTQYF.

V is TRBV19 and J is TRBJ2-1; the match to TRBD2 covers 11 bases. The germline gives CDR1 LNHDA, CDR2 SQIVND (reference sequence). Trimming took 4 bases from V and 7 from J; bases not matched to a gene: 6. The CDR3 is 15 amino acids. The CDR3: CASSNSGGGLNEQFF. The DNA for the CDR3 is TGTGCCAGTAGTAATAGCGGGGGGGGTCTGAATGAGCAGTTCTTC.

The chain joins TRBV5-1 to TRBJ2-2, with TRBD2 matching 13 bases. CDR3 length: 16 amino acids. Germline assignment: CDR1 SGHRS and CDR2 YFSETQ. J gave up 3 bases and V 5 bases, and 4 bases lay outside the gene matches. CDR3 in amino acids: CASRGLAGDDTGELFF. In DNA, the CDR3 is TGCGCCAGCAGAGGACTAGCGGGAGACGACACCGGGGAGCTGTTTTTT.

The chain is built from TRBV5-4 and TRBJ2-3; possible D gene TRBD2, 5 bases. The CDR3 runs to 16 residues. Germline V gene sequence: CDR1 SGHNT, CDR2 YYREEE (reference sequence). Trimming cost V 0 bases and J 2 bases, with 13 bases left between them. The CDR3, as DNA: TGTGCCAGCAGCTTGGGGACGAGCGGCAACACAGATACGCAGTATTTT. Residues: CASSLGTSGNTDTQYF.

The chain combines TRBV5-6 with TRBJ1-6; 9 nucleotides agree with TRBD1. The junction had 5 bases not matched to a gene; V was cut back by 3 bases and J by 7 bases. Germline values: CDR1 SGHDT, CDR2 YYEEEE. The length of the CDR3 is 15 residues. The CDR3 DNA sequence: TGTGCCAGCAGCTGGGGACAGGGCGTGAATTCACCCCTCCACTTT. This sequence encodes CASSWGQGVNSPLHF.

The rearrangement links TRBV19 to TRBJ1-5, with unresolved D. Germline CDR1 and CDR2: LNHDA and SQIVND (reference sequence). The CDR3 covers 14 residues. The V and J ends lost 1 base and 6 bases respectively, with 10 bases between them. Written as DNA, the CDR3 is TGTGCCAGTAGTATAGGGATAGGTCCTCAGCCCCAGCATTTT. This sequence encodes CASSIGIGPQPQHF.

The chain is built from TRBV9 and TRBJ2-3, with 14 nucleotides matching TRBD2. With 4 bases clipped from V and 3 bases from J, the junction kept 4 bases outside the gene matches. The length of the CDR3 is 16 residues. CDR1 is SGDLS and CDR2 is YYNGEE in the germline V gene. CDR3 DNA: TGTGCCAGCAGCCCAGGACTAGCGGGGGGAACAGATACGCAGTATTTT. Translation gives CASSPGLAGGTDTQYF. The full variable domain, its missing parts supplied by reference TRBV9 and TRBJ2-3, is DSGVTQTPKHLITATGQRVTLRCSPRSGDLSVYWYQQSLDQGLQFLIQYYNGEERAKGNILERFSAQQFPDLHSELNLSSLELGDSALYFCASSPGLAGGTDTQYFGPGTRLTVL.

The CDR3 DNA follows: TGTGCCAGTAGTCCTCAGTCTTTGCCTGGAAACACCATATATTTT. This codes for CASSPQSLPGNTIYF. This sequence joins TRBV19 and TRBJ1-3; D not certain. Trimming cost V 5 bases and J 2 bases, with 13 bases left between them. This CDR3 spans 15 amino acids. CDR1 and CDR2 (germline): LNHDA, SQIVND (reference sequence).

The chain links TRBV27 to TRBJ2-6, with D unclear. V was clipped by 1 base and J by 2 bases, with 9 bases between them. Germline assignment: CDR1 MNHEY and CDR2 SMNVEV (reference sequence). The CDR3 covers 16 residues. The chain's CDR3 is CASSLFTRTGANVLTF. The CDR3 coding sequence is TGTGCCAGCAGTTTATTCACCAGGACTGGGGCCAACGTCCTGACTTTC. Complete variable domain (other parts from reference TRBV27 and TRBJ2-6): EAQVTQNPRYLITVTGKKLTVTCSQNMNHEYMSWYRQDPGLGLRQIYYSMNVEVTDKGDVPEGYKVSRKEKRNFPLILESPSPNQTSLYFCASSLFTRTGANVLTFGAGSRLTVL.

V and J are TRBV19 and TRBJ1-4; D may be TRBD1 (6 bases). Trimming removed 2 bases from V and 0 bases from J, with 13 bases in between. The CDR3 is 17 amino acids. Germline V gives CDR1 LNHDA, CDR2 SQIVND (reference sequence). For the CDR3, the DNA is TGTGCCAGTAGTATAAGGCAGGGGCGGGCAACTAATGAAAAACTGTTTTTT. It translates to CASSIRQGRATNEKLFF.

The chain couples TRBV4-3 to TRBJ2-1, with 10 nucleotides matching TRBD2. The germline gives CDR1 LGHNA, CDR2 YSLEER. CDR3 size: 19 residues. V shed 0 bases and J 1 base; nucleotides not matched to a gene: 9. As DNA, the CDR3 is TGCGCCAGCAGCCAAGATCGGCTGGTACTAGCGGGATCCTACAATGAGCAGTTCTTC. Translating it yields CASSQDRLVLAGSYNEQFF.

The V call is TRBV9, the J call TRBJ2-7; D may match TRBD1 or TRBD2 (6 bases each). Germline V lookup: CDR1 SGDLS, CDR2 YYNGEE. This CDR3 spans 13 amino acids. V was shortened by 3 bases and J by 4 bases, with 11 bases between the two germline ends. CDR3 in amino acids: CASSATGAYEQYF. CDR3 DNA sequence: TGTGCCAGCAGCGCCACGGGGGCATACGAGCAGTACTTC.

CDR3 amino acids: CASSLGGLENIQYF. CDR3 in DNA: TGCGCCAGCAGCTTGGGAGGGCTCGAAAACATTCAGTACTTC. The chain combines TRBV5-1 with TRBJ2-4, with a tentative D call TRBD2 (5 bases). This CDR3 spans 14 amino acids. Trimming left V 0 bases short and J 5 bases short, with 9 bases between. Per germline, CDR1 SGHRS and CDR2 YFSETQ. The full variable domain, its missing parts supplied by reference TRBV5-1 and TRBJ2-4, is KAGVTQTPRYLIKTRGQQVTLSCSPISGHRSVSWYQQTPGQGLQFLFEYFSETQRNKGNFPGRFSGRQFSNSRSEMNVSTLELGDSALYLCASSLGGLENIQYFGAGTRLSVL.

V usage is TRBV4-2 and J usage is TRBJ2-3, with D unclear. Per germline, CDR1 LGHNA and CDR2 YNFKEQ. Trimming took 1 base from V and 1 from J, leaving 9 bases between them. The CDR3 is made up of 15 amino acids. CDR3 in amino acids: CASSQGWAGTDTQYF. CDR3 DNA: TGTGCCAGCAGCCAAGGTTGGGCCGGCACAGATACGCAGTATTTT.

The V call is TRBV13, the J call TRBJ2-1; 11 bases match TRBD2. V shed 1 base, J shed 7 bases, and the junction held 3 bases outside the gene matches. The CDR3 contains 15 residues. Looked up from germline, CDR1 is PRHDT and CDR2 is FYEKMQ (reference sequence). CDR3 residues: CASSLVTSGRNEQFF. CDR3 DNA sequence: TGTGCCAGCAGCTTAGTAACTAGCGGGAGAAATGAGCAGTTCTTC.

This chain's CDR3 is CASNSGNGANVLTF. CDR3 nucleotide sequence: TGTGCCAGCAACTCCGGGAACGGGGCCAACGTCCTGACTTTC. V gene TRBV7-9 combines with J gene TRBJ2-6; possible D gene TRBD2, 5 bases. The CDR3 is made up of 14 amino acids. V dropped 7 bases and J dropped 4 bases, with 11 bases sitting between them. Looked up from germline, CDR1 is SEHNR and CDR2 is FQNEAQ (reference sequence).

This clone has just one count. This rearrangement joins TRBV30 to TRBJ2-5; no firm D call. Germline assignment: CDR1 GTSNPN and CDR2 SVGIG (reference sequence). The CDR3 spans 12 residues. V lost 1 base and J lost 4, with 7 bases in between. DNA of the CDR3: TGTGCCTGGAGTGCAGCTCGAGAGACCCAGTACTTC. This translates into CAWSAARETQYF.

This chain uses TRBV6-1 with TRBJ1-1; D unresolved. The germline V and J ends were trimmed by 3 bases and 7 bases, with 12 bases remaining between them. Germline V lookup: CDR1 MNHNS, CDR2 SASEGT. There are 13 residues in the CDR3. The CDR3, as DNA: TGTGCCAGCAGTGAGGTGGGCCCTAGTGAAGCTTTCTTT. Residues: CASSEVGPSEAFF.

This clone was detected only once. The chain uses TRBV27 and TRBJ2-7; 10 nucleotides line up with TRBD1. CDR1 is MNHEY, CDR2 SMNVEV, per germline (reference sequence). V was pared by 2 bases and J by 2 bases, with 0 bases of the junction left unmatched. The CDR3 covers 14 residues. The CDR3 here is CASSLGTGAYEQYF. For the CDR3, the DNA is TGTGCCAGCAGTTTAGGGACAGGGGCCTACGAGCAGTACTTC.

CDR3 in DNA: TGTGCCTGGAGTGTCGGAGTCGAGCAGTACTTC. This gives the protein CAWSVGVEQYF. The J gene is TRBJ2-7, the V gene TRBV30; D is undetermined. The CDR3 spans 11 residues. V was cut by 0 bases and J by 6 bases, with 6 bases left in between. Germline CDR1 is GTSNPN and CDR2 is SVGIG (reference sequence). The full variable domain, its missing parts supplied by reference TRBV30 and TRBJ2-7, is SQTIHQWPATLVQPVGSPLSLECTVEGTSNPNLYWYRQAAGRGLQLLFYSVGIGQISSEVPQNLSASRPQDRQFILSSKKLLLSDSGFYLCAWSVGVEQYFGPGTRLTVT.

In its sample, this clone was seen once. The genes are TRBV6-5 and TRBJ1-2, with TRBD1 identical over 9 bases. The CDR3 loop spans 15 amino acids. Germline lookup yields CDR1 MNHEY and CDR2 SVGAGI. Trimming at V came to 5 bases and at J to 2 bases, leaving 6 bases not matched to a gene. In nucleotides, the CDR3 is TGTGCCAGCAGTCCCCGGACAGGGGCAAACTATGGCTACACCTTC. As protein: CASSPRTGANYGYTF.

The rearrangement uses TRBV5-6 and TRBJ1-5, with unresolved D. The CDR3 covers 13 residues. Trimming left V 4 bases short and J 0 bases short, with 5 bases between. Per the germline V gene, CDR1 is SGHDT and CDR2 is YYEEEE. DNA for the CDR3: TGTGCCAGCAGCACCGGTAGCAATCAGCCCCAGCATTTT. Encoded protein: CASSTGSNQPQHF.

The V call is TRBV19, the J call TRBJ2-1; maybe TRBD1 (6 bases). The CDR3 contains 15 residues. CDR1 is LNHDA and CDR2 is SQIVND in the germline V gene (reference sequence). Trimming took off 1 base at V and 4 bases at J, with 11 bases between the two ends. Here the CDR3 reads CASSIGGGLYNEQFF. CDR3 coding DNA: TGTGCCAGTAGTATAGGTGGGGGCCTGTACAATGAGCAGTTCTTC.

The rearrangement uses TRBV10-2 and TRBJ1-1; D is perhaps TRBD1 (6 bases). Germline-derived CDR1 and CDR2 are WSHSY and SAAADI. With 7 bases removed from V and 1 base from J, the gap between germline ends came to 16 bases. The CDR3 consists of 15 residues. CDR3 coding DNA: TGCGCCAGCAATACGGGCGGGGGGCAGAACACTGAAGCTTTCTTT. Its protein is CASNTGGGQNTEAFF.

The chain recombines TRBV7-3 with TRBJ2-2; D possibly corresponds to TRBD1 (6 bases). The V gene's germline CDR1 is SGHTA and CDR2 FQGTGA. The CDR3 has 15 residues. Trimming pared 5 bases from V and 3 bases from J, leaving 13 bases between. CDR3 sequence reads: CASSLGAGDTGELFF. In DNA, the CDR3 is TGTGCCAGCAGCCTAGGGGCAGGGGACACCGGGGAGCTGTTTTTT.